This T cell receptor beta chain stems from a study of blood T cells in healthy people across ages. Overall study results and limits: Estimates based on one million T cells were treated as lower bounds.

Together with a sample-barcoded 5' primer, a J-beta primer mix was included in a second PCR lasting about 7 to 11 cycles. A minimum of 3 million CDR3-containing paired-end reads was obtained for each sample. TCRdb used MiXCR to reprocess the 5' RACE reads, holding one entry per CDR3 protein. The sample lists approximately 1.5 million distinct CDR3 sequences; 40% to 45% were seen once. As concerns this clonotype: No antigen is known for it.

At least 5 micrograms of total RNA were extracted per sample. This CDR3 comprises 14 residues. Trimming removed 4 bases from V and 1 base from J; junction bases left unmatched: 4. Germline-derived CDR1 and CDR2 are MNHEY and SMNVEV (reference sequence). The chain is built from TRBV27 and TRBJ2-7; 7 nucleotides align to TRBD2. The source of this sequence is a woman aged 18-29 years in good health. The specimen sequenced was blood. CDR3 coding DNA: TGTGCCAGCAGTTCGACTAGCCATTCCTACGAGCAGTACTTC. It codes for CASSSTSHSYEQYF.